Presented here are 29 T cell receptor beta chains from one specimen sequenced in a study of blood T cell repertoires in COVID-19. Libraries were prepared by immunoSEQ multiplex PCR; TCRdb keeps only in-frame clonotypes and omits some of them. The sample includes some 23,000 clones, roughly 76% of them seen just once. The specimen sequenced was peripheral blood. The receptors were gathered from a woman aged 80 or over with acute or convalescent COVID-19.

The CDR3 DNA reads as TGTGCCACCAGTAAGGCGGGAGAATACAATGAGCAGTTCTTC. Translation: CATSKAGEYNEQFF. The chain has TRBV24-1 and TRBJ2-1, with 7 bases lining up with TRBD2. From germline, CDR1 is KGHDR and CDR2 SFDVKD. This CDR3 region has 14 residues. V lost 6 bases to trimming and J lost 4 bases; unmatched junction nucleotides: 5.

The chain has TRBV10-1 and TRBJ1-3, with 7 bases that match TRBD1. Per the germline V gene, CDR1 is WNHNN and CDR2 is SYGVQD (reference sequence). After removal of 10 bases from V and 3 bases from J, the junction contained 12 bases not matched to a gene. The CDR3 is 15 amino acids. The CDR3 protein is CANGPPGGYGNTIYF. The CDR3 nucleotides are TGCGCCAATGGTCCCCCAGGGGGTTATGGAAACACCATATATTTT.

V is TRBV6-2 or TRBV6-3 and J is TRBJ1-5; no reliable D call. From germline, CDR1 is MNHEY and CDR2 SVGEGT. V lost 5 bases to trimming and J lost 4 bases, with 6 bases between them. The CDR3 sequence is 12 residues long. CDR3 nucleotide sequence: TGTGCCAGCAGTCGTCCTAATCAGCCCCAGCATTTT. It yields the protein CASSRPNQPQHF.

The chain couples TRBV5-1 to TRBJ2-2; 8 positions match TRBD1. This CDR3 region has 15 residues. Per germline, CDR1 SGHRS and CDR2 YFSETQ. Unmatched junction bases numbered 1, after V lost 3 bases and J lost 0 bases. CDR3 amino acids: CASSWGQANTGELFF. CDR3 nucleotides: TGCGCCAGCAGCTGGGGACAGGCGAACACCGGGGAGCTGTTTTTT.

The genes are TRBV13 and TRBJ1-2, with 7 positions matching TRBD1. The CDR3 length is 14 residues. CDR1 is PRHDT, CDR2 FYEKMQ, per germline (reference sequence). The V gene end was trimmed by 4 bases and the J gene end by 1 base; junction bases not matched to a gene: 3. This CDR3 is CASSSQGINYGYTF. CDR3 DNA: TGTGCCAGCAGCTCACAGGGGATTAACTATGGCTACACCTTC. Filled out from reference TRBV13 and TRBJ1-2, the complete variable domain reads AAGVIQSPRHLIKEKRETATLKCYPIPRHDTVYWYQQGPGQDPQFLISFYEKMQSDKGSIPDRFSAQQFSDYHSELNMSSLELGDSALYFCASSSQGINYGYTFGSGTRLTVV.

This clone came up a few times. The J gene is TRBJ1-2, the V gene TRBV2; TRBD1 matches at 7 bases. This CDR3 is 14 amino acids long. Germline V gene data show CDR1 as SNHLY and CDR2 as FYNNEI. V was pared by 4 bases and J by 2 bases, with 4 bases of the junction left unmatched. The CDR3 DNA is TGTGCCAGCAGTGCCGGGACAGCCAACTATGGCTACACCTTC. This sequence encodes CASSAGTANYGYTF.

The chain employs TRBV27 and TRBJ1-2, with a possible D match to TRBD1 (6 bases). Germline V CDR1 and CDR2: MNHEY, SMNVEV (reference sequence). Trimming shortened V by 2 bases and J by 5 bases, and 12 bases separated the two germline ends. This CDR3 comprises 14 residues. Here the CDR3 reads CASSLTQGQYGYTF. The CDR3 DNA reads TGTGCCAGCAGTTTAACACAGGGTCAATATGGCTACACCTTC.

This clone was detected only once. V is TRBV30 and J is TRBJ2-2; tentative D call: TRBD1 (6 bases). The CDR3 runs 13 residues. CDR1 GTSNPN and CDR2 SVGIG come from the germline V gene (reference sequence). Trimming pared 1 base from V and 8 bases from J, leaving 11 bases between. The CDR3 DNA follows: TGTGCCTGGAGTGAGACCGGGACAGGGGAGCTGTTTTTT. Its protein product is CAWSETGTGELFF.

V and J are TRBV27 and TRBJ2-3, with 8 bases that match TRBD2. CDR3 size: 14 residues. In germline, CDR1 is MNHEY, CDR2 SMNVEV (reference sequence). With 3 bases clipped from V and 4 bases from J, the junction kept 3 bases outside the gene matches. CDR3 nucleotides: TGTGCCAGCAGTTTCAGCGGGGGCGCAGATACGCAGTATTTT. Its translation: CASSFSGGADTQYF.

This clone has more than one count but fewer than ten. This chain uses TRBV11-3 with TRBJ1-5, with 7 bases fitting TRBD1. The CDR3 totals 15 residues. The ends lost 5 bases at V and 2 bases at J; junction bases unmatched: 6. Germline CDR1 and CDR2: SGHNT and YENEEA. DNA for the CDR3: TGTGCCAGCAGCCCCACAGGGGACGGCAATCAGCCCCAGCATTTT. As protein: CASSPTGDGNQPQHF.

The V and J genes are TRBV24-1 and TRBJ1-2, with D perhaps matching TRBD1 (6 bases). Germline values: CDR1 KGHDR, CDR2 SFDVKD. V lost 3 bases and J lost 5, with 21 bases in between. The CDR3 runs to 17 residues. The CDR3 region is CATSDGATKGGPYGYTF. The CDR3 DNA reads TGTGCCACCAGTGATGGGGCCACCAAAGGGGGTCCGTATGGCTACACCTTC.

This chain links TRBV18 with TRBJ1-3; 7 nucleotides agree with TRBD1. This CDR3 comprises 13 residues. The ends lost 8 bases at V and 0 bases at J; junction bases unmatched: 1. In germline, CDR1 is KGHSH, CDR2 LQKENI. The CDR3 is CASGTDSGNTIYF. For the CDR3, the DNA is TGTGCCAGCGGGACAGACTCTGGAAACACCATATATTTT.

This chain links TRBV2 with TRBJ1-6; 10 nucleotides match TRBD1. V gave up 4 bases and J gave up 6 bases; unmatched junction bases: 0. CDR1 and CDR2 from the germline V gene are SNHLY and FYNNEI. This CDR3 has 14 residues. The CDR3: CASSGTGGNSPLHF. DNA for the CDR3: TGTGCCAGCAGTGGGACAGGGGGTAATTCACCCCTCCACTTT.

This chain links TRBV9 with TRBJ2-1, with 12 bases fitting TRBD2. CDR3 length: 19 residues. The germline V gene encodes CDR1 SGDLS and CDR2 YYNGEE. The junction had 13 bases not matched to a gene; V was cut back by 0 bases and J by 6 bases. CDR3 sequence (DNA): TGTGCCAGCAGCGTAGGGCTAGCGGGAGGGCCGGGGAGGCGCAATGAGCAGTTCTTC. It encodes CASSVGLAGGPGRRNEQFF.

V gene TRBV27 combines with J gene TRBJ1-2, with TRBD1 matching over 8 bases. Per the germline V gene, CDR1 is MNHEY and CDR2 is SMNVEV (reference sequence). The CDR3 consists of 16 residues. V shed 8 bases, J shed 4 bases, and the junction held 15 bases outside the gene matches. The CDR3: CASSRSAGGKGYGYTF. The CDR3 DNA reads TGTGCCAGCTCGAGGTCGGCAGGGGGCAAGGGCTATGGCTACACCTTC.

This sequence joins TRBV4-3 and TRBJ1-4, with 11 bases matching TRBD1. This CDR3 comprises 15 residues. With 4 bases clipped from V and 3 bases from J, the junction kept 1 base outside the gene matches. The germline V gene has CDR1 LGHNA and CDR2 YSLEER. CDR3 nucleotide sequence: TGCGCCAGCAGCCGGGGACAGGGGGCTAATGAAAAACTGTTTTTT. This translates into CASSRGQGANEKLFF.

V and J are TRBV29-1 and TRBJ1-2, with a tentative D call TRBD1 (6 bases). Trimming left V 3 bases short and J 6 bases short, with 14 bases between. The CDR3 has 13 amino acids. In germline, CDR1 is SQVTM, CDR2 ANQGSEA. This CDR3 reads CSVESPGVDGYTF. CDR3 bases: TGCAGCGTTGAGTCGCCAGGGGTGGATGGCTACACCTTC. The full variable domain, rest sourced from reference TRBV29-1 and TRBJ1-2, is SAVISQKPSRDICQRGTSLTIQCQVDSQVTMMFWYRQQPGQSLTLIATANQGSEATYESGFVIDKFPISRPNLTFSTLTVSNMSPEDSSIYLCSVESPGVDGYTFGSGTRLTVV.

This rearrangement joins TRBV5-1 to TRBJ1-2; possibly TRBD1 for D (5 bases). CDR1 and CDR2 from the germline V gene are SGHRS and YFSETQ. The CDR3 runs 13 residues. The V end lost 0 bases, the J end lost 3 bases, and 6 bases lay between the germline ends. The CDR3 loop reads CASSLAGYYGYTF. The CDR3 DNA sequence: TGCGCCAGCAGCTTGGCAGGGTACTATGGCTACACCTTC.

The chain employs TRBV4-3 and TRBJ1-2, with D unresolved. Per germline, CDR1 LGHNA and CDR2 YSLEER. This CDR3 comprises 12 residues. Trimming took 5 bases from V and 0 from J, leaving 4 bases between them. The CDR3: CASSNTNYGYTF. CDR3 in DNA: TGCGCCAGCAGCAACACTAACTATGGCTACACCTTC.

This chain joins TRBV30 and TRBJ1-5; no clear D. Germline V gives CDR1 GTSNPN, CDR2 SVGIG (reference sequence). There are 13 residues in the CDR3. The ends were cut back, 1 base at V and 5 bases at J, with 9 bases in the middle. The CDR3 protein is CAWSGHGDQPQHF. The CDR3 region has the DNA TGTGCCTGGAGTGGCCACGGGGATCAGCCCCAGCATTTT. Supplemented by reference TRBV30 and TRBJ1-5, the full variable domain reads SQTIHQWPATLVQPVGSPLSLECTVEGTSNPNLYWYRQAAGRGLQLLFYSVGIGQISSEVPQNLSASRPQDRQFILSSKKLLLSDSGFYLCAWSGHGDQPQHFGDGTRLSIL.

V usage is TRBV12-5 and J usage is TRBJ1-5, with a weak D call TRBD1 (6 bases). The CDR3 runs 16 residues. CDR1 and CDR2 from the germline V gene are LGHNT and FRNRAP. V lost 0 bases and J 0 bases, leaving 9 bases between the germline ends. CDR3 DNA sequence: TGTGCTAGTGGTTTGGTAGGGGGTTATAGCAATCAGCCCCAGCATTTT. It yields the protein CASGLVGGYSNQPQHF.

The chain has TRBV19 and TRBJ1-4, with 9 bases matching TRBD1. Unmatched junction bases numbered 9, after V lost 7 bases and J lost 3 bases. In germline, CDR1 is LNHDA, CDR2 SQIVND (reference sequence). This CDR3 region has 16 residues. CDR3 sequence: CASMRQGEIANEKLFF. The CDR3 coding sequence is TGTGCCAGTATGAGACAGGGGGAGATAGCTAATGAAAAACTGTTTTTT.

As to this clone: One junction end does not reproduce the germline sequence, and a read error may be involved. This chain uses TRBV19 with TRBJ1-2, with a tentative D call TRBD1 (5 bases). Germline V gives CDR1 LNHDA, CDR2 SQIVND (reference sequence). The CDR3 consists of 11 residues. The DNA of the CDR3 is TGTGCCAGTAGTATAGGGGGGGAGAAGGCCTTC. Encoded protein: CASSIGGEKAF.

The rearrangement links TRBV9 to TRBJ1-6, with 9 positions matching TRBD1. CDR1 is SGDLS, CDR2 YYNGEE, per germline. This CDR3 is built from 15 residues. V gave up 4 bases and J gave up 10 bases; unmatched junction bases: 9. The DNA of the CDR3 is TGTGCCAGCAGCACTCGGACAGGGGAGGGATCACCCCTCCACTTT. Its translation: CASSTRTGEGSPLHF.

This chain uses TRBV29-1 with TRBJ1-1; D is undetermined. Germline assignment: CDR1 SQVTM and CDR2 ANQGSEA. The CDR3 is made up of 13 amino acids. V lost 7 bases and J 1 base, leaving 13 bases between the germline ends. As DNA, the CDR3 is TGCAGCGCTCGGGATGGCGCGAACACTGAAGCTTTCTTT. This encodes CSARDGANTEAFF. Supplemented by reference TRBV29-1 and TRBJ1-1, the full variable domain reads SAVISQKPSRDICQRGTSLTIQCQVDSQVTMMFWYRQQPGQSLTLIATANQGSEATYESGFVIDKFPISRPNLTFSTLTVSNMSPEDSSIYLCSARDGANTEAFFGQGTRLTVV.

The CDR3 loop is CASSPDTTPGELFF. The DNA of the CDR3 is TGCGCCAGCAGCCCGGACACCACTCCCGGGGAGCTGTTTTTT. V usage is TRBV5-1 and J usage is TRBJ2-2, with D possibly matching TRBD1 (5 bases). CDR3 length: 14 amino acids. Germline lookup yields CDR1 SGHRS and CDR2 YFSETQ. The V gene lost 4 bases and the J gene lost 6 bases, with 13 bases spanning the gap.

CDR3 DNA sequence: TGTGCCAGCAGCTTAAACCGGGACACGAGCTCCTACGAGCAGTACTTC. Its translation is CASSLNRDTSSYEQYF. The rearrangement uses TRBV7-2 and TRBJ2-7, with TRBD1 as a possible D gene (6 bases). The CDR3 loop spans 16 amino acids. Germline CDR1 is SGHTA and CDR2 is FQGNSA. Between the trimmed V and J ends, which lost 2 bases and 0 bases, there was a span of 14 bases.

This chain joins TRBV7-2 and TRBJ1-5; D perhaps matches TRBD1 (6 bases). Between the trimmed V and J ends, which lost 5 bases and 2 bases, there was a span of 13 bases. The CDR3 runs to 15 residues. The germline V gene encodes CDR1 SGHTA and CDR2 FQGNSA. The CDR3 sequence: CASSLTGIRNQPQHF. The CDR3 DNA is TGTGCCAGCAGCCTCACAGGGATCCGCAATCAGCCCCAGCATTTT.

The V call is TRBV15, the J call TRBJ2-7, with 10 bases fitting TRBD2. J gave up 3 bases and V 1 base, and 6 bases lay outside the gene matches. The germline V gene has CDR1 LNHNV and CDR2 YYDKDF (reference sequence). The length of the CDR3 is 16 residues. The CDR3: CATSRGLAGVNYEQYF. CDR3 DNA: TGTGCCACCAGCAGAGGCCTAGCGGGAGTGAACTACGAGCAGTACTTC.